The 20 T cell receptor beta chains in this list originate from one sample, sequenced in a study of neoadjuvant anti-PD-1 for oral cavity cancer. Assay: immunoSEQ multiplex PCR; the TCRdb copy retains only in-frame clones and omits some. This table holds about 15,000 clones, 35% to 40% found once. Time point indicated: after neoadjuvant nivolumab, at surgical resection. The specimen was tumor tissue, collected after nivolumab (anti-PD-1) treatment. These receptor sequences come from a person aged 35-79 years with oral cavity squamous cell carcinoma.

V gene TRBV7-2 combines with J gene TRBJ2-7; TRBD2 matches at 11 bases. V dropped 1 base and J dropped 3; count of bases not matched to a gene: 5. Germline V lookup: CDR1 SGHTA, CDR2 FQGNSA. The CDR3 has 16 residues. The CDR3 protein is CASSLDGTSGDYEQYF. DNA for the CDR3: TGTGCCAGCAGCTTAGACGGGACTAGCGGAGACTACGAGCAGTACTTC. Using reference TRBV7-2 and TRBJ2-7 for the parts outside the CDR3, the full variable domain is GAGVSQSPSNKVTEKGKDVELRCDPISGHTALYWYRQSLGQGLEFLIYFQGNSAPDKSGLPSDRFSAERTGGSVSTLTIQRTQQEDSAVYLCASSLDGTSGDYEQYFGPGTRLTVT.

The table lists this clone with a count of one. The chain carries TRBV25-1 and TRBJ1-2, with D perhaps matching TRBD1 (6 bases). This CDR3 comprises 14 residues. Trimming removed 3 bases from V and 5 bases from J, with 13 bases in between. Germline lookup yields CDR1 MGHDK and CDR2 SYGVNS. CDR3 sequence: CASSEYRDGYGYTF. CDR3 coding DNA: TGTGCCAGCAGTGAGTACAGGGACGGGTATGGCTACACCTTC.

The rearrangement links TRBV7-9 to TRBJ1-1; no definite D call. The length of the CDR3 is 14 residues. Germline CDR1 SEHNR, CDR2 FQNEAQ (reference sequence). V shed 6 bases and J shed 1 base, with 12 bases lying between them. This chain's CDR3 is CASSEFSENTEAFF. DNA for the CDR3: TGTGCCAGCAGTGAATTCTCAGAGAACACTGAAGCTTTCTTT.

The chain links TRBV7-8 to TRBJ2-1, with 11 bases that match TRBD1. Germline V gene sequence: CDR1 SGHVS, CDR2 FQNEAQ. The V segment lost 3 bases and the J segment 10 bases; nucleotides outside the gene matches: 11. This CDR3 has 16 amino acids. CDR3 nucleotide sequence: TGTGCCAGCAGCTTTAATCCCGGACAGGGGGCACAGGAGCAGTTCTTC. Translation: CASSFNPGQGAQEQFF.

In this sample, this clone turned up a few times. Additional DNA sequences in this sample encode the identical CDR3. The CDR3 loop reads CASSRTGGQETQYF. For the CDR3, the DNA is TGTGCCAGCTCAAGGACAGGGGGACAAGAGACCCAGTACTTC. The chain joins TRBV18 to TRBJ2-5; TRBD1 agrees at 10 bases. The CDR3 covers 14 residues. The ends lost 5 bases at V and 2 bases at J; junction bases unmatched: 2. CDR1 and CDR2 from the germline V gene are KGHSH and LQKENI.

As regards this clone: One end of the junction varies from germline; a read error may be responsible. V is TRBV9 and J is TRBJ2-4; TRBD1 matches 7 bases. The CDR3 loop spans 14 amino acids. The germline CDR1 and CDR2 sequences are SGDLS and YYNGEE. For the CDR3, the DNA is TGTGCCAGCAGCGGACAGGGAGCCCAAAACATTCAGTACTTC. Encoded protein: CASSGQGAQNIQYF.

The chain links TRBV28 to TRBJ1-4, with D tentatively TRBD1 (6 bases). The germline V gene has CDR1 MDHEN and CDR2 SYDVKM. V lost 5 bases to trimming and J lost 8 bases, with 18 bases between them. This CDR3 is built from 15 residues. CDR3 in amino acids: CASSLGGGPREKLFF. The CDR3 DNA is TGTGCCAGCAGTCTTGGCGGGGGCCCACGGGAAAAACTGTTTTTT. Combining the CDR3 with reference TRBV28 and TRBJ1-4 gives the whole variable domain DVKVTQSSRYLVKRTGEKVFLECVQDMDHENMFWYRQDPGLGLRLIYFSYDVKMKEKGDIPEGYSVSREKKERFSLILESASTNQTSMYLCASSLGGGPREKLFFGSGTQLSVL.

V is TRBV5-1 and J is TRBJ1-6; TRBD1 is a possible D gene (5 bases). This CDR3 is 14 amino acids long. Per the germline V gene, CDR1 is SGHRS and CDR2 is YFSETQ. The V and J ends lost 4 bases and 8 bases respectively, with 13 bases between them. DNA for the CDR3: TGCGCCAGCAGCACCGGGACGGCACATTCACCCCTCCACTTT. Translation gives CASSTGTAHSPLHF.

This chain connects TRBV4-3 to TRBJ1-2; 8 positions match TRBD1. J gave up 0 bases and V 4 bases, and 4 bases lay outside the gene matches. CDR3 length: 15 amino acids. The V gene's germline CDR1 is LGHNA and CDR2 YSLEER. In DNA form, the CDR3 reads TGCGCCAGCAGCCTTTCAGGGGGCACTAACTATGGCTACACCTTC. Protein product: CASSLSGGTNYGYTF.

The chain employs TRBV4-2 and TRBJ2-1; 8 positions match TRBD1. J gave up 10 bases and V 0 bases, and 8 bases lay outside the gene matches. Germline assignment: CDR1 LGHNA and CDR2 YNFKEQ. CDR3 length: 15 residues. The chain's CDR3 is CASSQDRQGAREQFF. The CDR3 DNA is TGTGCCAGCAGCCAAGATCGCCAGGGGGCGAGGGAGCAGTTCTTC.

The chain has TRBV28 and TRBJ2-5, with TRBD2 as a possible D gene (5 bases). This CDR3 is 14 amino acids long. Trimming took 1 base from V and 3 from J, leaving 9 bases between them. The germline V gene encodes CDR1 MDHEN and CDR2 SYDVKM. CDR3 nucleotides: TGTGCCAGCAGTTTATCGGGAACAGAAGAGACCCAGTACTTC. Translating it yields CASSLSGTEETQYF. Together with reference TRBV28 and TRBJ2-5, the CDR3 gives the full variable domain: DVKVTQSSRYLVKRTGEKVFLECVQDMDHENMFWYRQDPGLGLRLIYFSYDVKMKEKGDIPEGYSVSREKKERFSLILESASTNQTSMYLCASSLSGTEETQYFGPGTRLLVL.

The chain uses TRBV5-1 and TRBJ1-1, with 7 bases lining up with TRBD1. V lost 3 bases to trimming and J lost 6 bases; unmatched junction nucleotides: 14. The CDR3 is made up of 16 amino acids. Germline-derived CDR1 and CDR2 are SGHRS and YFSETQ. Written as DNA, the CDR3 is TGCGCCAGCAGCTATCGACAGGGAAGTGGAGCGGCTGAAGCTTTCTTT. Residues: CASSYRQGSGAAEAFF.

The chain is built from TRBV11-2 and TRBJ1-2; possibly TRBD1 for D (6 bases). Germline values: CDR1 SGHAT, CDR2 FQNNGV. Trimming shortened V by 4 bases and J by 6 bases, and 12 bases separated the two germline ends. This CDR3 is 13 amino acids long. The CDR3 nucleotides read TGTGCCAGCAGCTCCAGGGACAAGGATGGCTACACCTTC. Residues: CASSSRDKDGYTF.

This clone has only a few counts. The chain's CDR3 is CASSLLGGVSNTEAFF. The DNA of the CDR3 is TGTGCCAGCAGCTTACTAGGGGGGGTGTCGAACACTGAAGCTTTCTTT. The chain employs TRBV7-9 and TRBJ1-1, with D tentatively TRBD1 (6 bases). The germline V gene encodes CDR1 SEHNR and CDR2 FQNEAQ (reference sequence). Trimming removed 2 bases at V and 1 base at J, with 14 bases between. CDR3 size: 16 residues.

The J gene is TRBJ1-4, the V gene TRBV15; tentatively, D is TRBD1 (5 bases). This CDR3 spans 13 amino acids. V was clipped by 3 bases and J by 5 bases, with 7 bases between them. Looked up from germline, CDR1 is LNHNV and CDR2 is YYDKDF (reference sequence). The CDR3 DNA is TGTGCCACCAGCAGGGGGACCAATGAAAAACTGTTTTTT. It is translated as CATSRGTNEKLFF.

The CDR3 bases are TGTGCCAGCAGCTTAGGGACAGGGACTTCAGATACGCAGTATTTT. Its protein product is CASSLGTGTSDTQYF. The rearrangement links TRBV11-2 to TRBJ2-3, with 8 bases lining up with TRBD1. The ends lost 1 base at V and 4 bases at J; junction bases unmatched: 4. The CDR3 loop spans 15 amino acids. The germline CDR1 and CDR2 sequences are SGHAT and FQNNGV.

This rearrangement joins TRBV27 to TRBJ2-6, with no clear D. The CDR3 sequence is 16 residues long. CDR1 is MNHEY, CDR2 SMNVEV, per germline (reference sequence). V shed 3 bases and J shed 0 bases, with 9 bases lying between them. The CDR3 loop reads CASSFGRNSGANVLTF. CDR3 bases: TGTGCCAGCAGTTTCGGACGCAACTCTGGGGCCAACGTCCTGACTTTC.

This clone was observed a few times. This chain connects TRBV6-6 to TRBJ2-5; D is ambiguous. The length of the CDR3 is 11 residues. Per the germline V gene, CDR1 is MNHNY and CDR2 is SVGAGI (reference sequence). Trimming took off 5 bases at V and 5 bases at J, with 6 bases between the two ends. Written as DNA, the CDR3 is TGTGCCAGCAGTACTCAGGAGACCCAGTACTTC. It yields the protein CASSTQETQYF.

The rearrangement uses TRBV4-3 and TRBJ1-5; 9 positions agree with TRBD1. The CDR3 extends over 21 amino acids. Germline assignment: CDR1 LGHNA and CDR2 YSLEER. V was clipped by 4 bases and J by 4 bases; unmatched bases: 23. CDR3 in amino acids: CASSRDPPTEKGQGPNQPQHF. CDR3 sequence (DNA): TGCGCCAGCAGCCGAGACCCGCCGACAGAAAAAGGACAGGGGCCGAATCAGCCCCAGCATTTT.

The genes are TRBV5-1 and TRBJ2-7, with TRBD1 matching 9 bases. Looked up from germline, CDR1 is SGHRS and CDR2 is YFSETQ. This CDR3 is 16 amino acids long. Germline trimming cut 0 bases from V and 6 bases from J; bases unmatched to any gene: 10. CDR3 nucleotide sequence: TGCGCCAGCAGCTTGGAAGCAGGACAGGGGATAGGCGAGCAGTACTTC. Its translation: CASSLEAGQGIGEQYF.